The TCR beta chain under discussion was sequenced for a study of shared clonotypes between healthy human individuals. CDR3 length: 15 residues. Trimming pared 7 bases from V and 2 bases from J, leaving 18 bases between. Per germline, CDR1 MNHNY and CDR2 SVGAGI (reference sequence). On this clone itself: The antigen remains unidentified.

Clones were read by immunoSEQ multiplex PCR, and TCRdb kept only the in-frame ones, dropping some. This table holds some 1 million clones, about 80% found once. Study-wide results and limits: Sharing across four donors was highest in naive CD4 (roughly 5%) and lowest in memory CD8 (roughly 0.4%). Clonotype sharing among the donors was expected to vary with sequencing depth.

The J gene is TRBJ2-7, the V gene TRBV6-6, with D maybe TRBD1 (5 bases). This clonotype was obtained from a man aged 18 to 29 in good health. Sequencing input: memory CD4+ T cells sorted from blood. The subset was: CD45RA-negative fraction. The CDR3 DNA is TGTGCCAGCACCCCGGGTCGGACACCTACCTACGAGCAGTACTTC. It yields the protein CASTPGRTPTYEQYF.